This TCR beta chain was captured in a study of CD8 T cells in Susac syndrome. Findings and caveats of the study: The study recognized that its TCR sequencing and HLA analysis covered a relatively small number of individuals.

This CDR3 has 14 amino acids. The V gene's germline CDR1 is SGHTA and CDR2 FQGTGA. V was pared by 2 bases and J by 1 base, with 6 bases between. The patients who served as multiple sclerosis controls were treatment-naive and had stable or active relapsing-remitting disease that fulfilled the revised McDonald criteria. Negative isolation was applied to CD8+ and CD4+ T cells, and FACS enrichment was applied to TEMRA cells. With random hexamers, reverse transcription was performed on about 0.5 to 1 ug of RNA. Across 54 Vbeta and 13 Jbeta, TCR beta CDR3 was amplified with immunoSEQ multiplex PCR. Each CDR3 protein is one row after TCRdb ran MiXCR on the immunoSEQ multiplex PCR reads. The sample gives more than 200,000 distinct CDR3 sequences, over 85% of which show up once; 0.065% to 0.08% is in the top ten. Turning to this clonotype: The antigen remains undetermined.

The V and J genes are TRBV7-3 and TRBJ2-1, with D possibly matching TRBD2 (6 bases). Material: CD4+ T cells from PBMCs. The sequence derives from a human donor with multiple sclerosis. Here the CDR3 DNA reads TGTGCCAGCAGCTTAGCGGGGTCCTACAATGAGCAGTTCTTC. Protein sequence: CASSLAGSYNEQFF.